A selection of T cell receptor beta chains follows, all from one sample in a study of blood T cells in healthy people across ages. TCRdb passed the 5' RACE reads through MiXCR, listing each CDR3 protein once. Altogether about 800,000 distinct CDR3 sequences are present, roughly 50% being singletons, with the ten largest covering 22%. Specimen: blood. The receptors here all came from a man aged 25-45 years in good health. Each CDR3 is given with its conserved first and last residue. Each record gives: clone size, D gene, J gene, V gene, CDR3 protein, CDR3 DNA. D genes are given only for firm matches. Where a row states a size, it is once, few, many or the class of an expanded clone; other rows omit it.

size: -; D: -; J: TRBJ2-3; V: TRBV5-1; CDR3: CASSSTPTSTDTQYF; DNA: TGCGCCAGCAGCTCGACCCCTACTAGTACAGATACGCAGTATTTT
size: -; D: TRBD2; J: TRBJ2-7; V: TRBV5-1; CDR3: CARDNSAGTSDPYEQYF; DNA: TGCGCCAGGGACAACAGCGCCGGGACTAGCGATCCCTACGAGCAGTACTTC
size: -; D: TRBD1; J: TRBJ1-2; V: TRBV4-3; CDR3: CASSQDYVGQGVYGYNF; DNA: TGCGCCAGCAGCCAAGATTATGTTGGGCAGGGGGTATATGGCTACAACTTC
size: few; D: -; J: TRBJ1-2; V: TRBV2; CDR3: CASSWGSSNYGYTF; DNA: TGTGCCAGCAGCTGGGGCAGCTCTAACTATGGCTACACCTTC
size: many; D: -; J: TRBJ2-7; V: TRBV7-2; CDR3: CASSLAIVSSYEQYF; DNA: TGTGCCAGCAGCTTAGCGATAGTTAGCTCCTACGAGCAGTACTTC
size: -; D: -; J: TRBJ2-5; V: TRBV6-1; CDR3: CASSRSVGQQETQYF; DNA: TGTGCCAGCAGTAGATCTGTTGGACAGCAAGAGACCCAGTACTTC
size: few; D: -; J: TRBJ2-6; V: TRBV5-1; CDR3: CASSGSLSGANVLTF; DNA: TGCGCCAGCAGCGGCAGCCTCTCTGGGGCCAACGTCCTGACTTTC
size: -; D: TRBD1; J: TRBJ2-5; V: TRBV12-3/TRBV12-4; CDR3: CASGQGPEYF; DNA: TGTGCCAGCGGACAGGGCCCCGAGTACTTC
size: -; D: TRBD2; J: TRBJ2-7; V: TRBV27; CDR3: CASSLSGGGSTSAREQYF; DNA: TGTGCCAGCAGTTTAAGCGGCGGCGGGAGCACTTCTGCTAGGGAGCAGTACTTC
size: -; D: TRBD1; J: TRBJ1-4; V: TRBV7-2; CDR3: CASSSRGGQEKLFF; DNA: TGTGCCAGCAGCTCCCGAGGGGGCCAGGAAAAACTGTTTTTT
size: -; D: -; J: TRBJ2-1; V: TRBV29-1; CDR3: CSVEGRIRNEQFF; DNA: TGCAGCGTCGAGGGACGCATCCGCAATGAGCAGTTCTTC
size: -; D: TRBD1; J: TRBJ1-4; V: TRBV29-1; CDR3: CSAPDRGSEKLFF; DNA: TGCAGCGCTCCTGACAGGGGGTCTGAAAAACTGTTTTTT
size: -; D: -; J: TRBJ2-3; V: TRBV7-2; CDR3: CATQFSRGPTDTQYF; DNA: TGTGCCACCCAATTCTCCAGGGGACCCACAGATACGCAGTATTTT
size: few; D: TRBD1; J: TRBJ2-7; V: TRBV5-1; CDR3: CASSQGDNSLSYEQYF; DNA: TGCGCCAGCAGCCAGGGGGACAACTCCCTATCCTACGAGCAGTACTTC
size: -; D: -; J: TRBJ2-5; V: TRBV5-4; CDR3: CASSLVGNTQETQYF; DNA: TGTGCCAGCAGCTTGGTAGGGAATACCCAAGAGACCCAGTACTTC
size: -; D: -; J: TRBJ2-3; V: TRBV7-8; CDR3: CASSLVQRGTDTQYF; DNA: TGTGCCAGCAGCTTAGTTCAGAGAGGCACAGATACGCAGTATTTT
size: -; D: TRBD2; J: TRBJ2-5; V: TRBV18; CDR3: CASSPPEASGSDEQYF; DNA: TGTGCCAGCTCACCACCTGAGGCTAGCGGGAGTGATGAGCAGTACTTC
size: -; D: TRBD1; J: TRBJ1-4; V: TRBV7-9; CDR3: CASRPYRGVTEKLFF; DNA: TGTGCCAGCAGACCCTACAGGGGAGTGACTGAAAAACTGTTTTTT
size: -; D: -; J: TRBJ2-1; V: TRBV4-3; CDR3: CASSPGASGDSPYNEQFF; DNA: TGCGCCAGCAGCCCAGGGGCCAGCGGCGATAGCCCGTACAATGAGCAGTTCTTC
size: -; D: -; J: TRBJ1-5; V: TRBV30; CDR3: CAWSVGGGQPQHF; DNA: TGTGCCTGGAGTGTAGGTGGCGGCCAGCCCCAGCATTTT
size: -; D: -; J: TRBJ2-7; V: TRBV20-1; CDR3: CSANGEAGSYNEQYF; DNA: TGCAGTGCTAATGGGGAAGCTGGCTCCTACAATGAGCAGTACTTC
size: -; D: -; J: TRBJ2-1; V: TRBV10-3; CDR3: CAIRSDYSAEQFF; DNA: TGTGCCATCAGATCGGACTACTCGGCGGAGCAGTTCTTC
size: -; D: -; J: TRBJ1-5; V: TRBV20-1; CDR3: CSASGVNQPQHF; DNA: TGCAGTGCTAGTGGGGTGAATCAGCCCCAGCATTTT
size: -; D: TRBD2; J: TRBJ2-5; V: TRBV12-3/TRBV12-4; CDR3: CASSLSAGEETQYF; DNA: TGTGCCAGCAGTTTGTCGGCGGGAGAAGAGACCCAGTACTTC
size: -; D: TRBD1; J: TRBJ1-4; V: TRBV6-1; CDR3: CASSEPQGAYNEKLFF; DNA: TGTGCCAGCAGTGAACCTCAGGGGGCGTACAATGAAAAACTGTTTTTT
size: -; D: TRBD2; J: TRBJ2-7; V: TRBV20-1; CDR3: CSAPLLRRESSYEQYF; DNA: TGCAGTGCCCCGCTTTTGCGGCGGGAGAGCTCCTACGAGCAGTACTTC
size: -; D: -; J: TRBJ1-5; V: TRBV7-2; CDR3: CASSFRGGRSNQPQHF; DNA: TGTGCCAGCAGCTTTAGGGGGGGGCGCAGCAATCAGCCCCAGCATTTT
size: -; D: -; J: TRBJ2-1; V: TRBV27; CDR3: CASSFVKSLSDEQFF; DNA: TGTGCCAGCAGTTTTGTCAAGTCCCTTAGCGATGAGCAGTTCTTC
size: few; D: TRBD2; J: TRBJ2-1; V: TRBV15; CDR3: CATSRDGLAGDNEQFF; DNA: TGTGCCACCAGCAGAGATGGACTAGCGGGAGACAATGAGCAGTTCTTC
size: -; D: -; J: TRBJ2-1; V: TRBV4-1; CDR3: CASSQAGGWYQDEQFF; DNA: TGCGCCAGCAGCCAAGCTGGGGGTTGGTACCAAGATGAGCAGTTCTTC
size: few; D: TRBD2; J: TRBJ2-5; V: TRBV7-7; CDR3: CASSVGTSGGQTQYF; DNA: TGTGCCAGCAGCGTCGGGACTAGCGGGGGGCAGACCCAGTACTTC
size: few; D: TRBD1; J: TRBJ1-2; V: TRBV29-1; CDR3: CSVDKTGADGYTF; DNA: TGCAGCGTTGACAAGACAGGGGCCGATGGCTACACCTTC
size: few; D: -; J: TRBJ1-2; V: TRBV7-9; CDR3: CASSLGGLGSYGYTF; DNA: TGTGCCAGCAGCTTAGGAGGGCTTGGGAGCTATGGCTACACCTTC
size: -; D: -; J: TRBJ2-5; V: TRBV7-2; CDR3: CASSLGAGRQETQYF; DNA: TGTGCCAGCAGCTTAGGTGCGGGACGGCAAGAGACCCAGTACTTC
size: few; D: -; J: TRBJ1-2; V: TRBV10-3; CDR3: CAIRGFQGIVPRGYTF; DNA: TGTGCCATCAGGGGTTTTCAGGGAATCGTGCCGCGGGGCTACACCTTC
size: -; D: -; J: TRBJ2-5; V: TRBV6-1; CDR3: CASSGRDIWGTQYF; DNA: TGTGCCAGCAGTGGCCGGGACATCTGGGGGACCCAGTACTTC
size: few; D: TRBD2; J: TRBJ2-5; V: TRBV5-6; CDR3: CASSNRLAGVYETQYF; DNA: TGTGCCAGCAGCAACCGACTAGCGGGAGTTTATGAGACCCAGTACTTC
size: -; D: TRBD1; J: TRBJ1-6; V: TRBV5-1; CDR3: CASSLEGTVSAPLHF; DNA: TGCGCCAGCAGCTTGGAAGGGACAGTTTCCGCACCCCTCCACTTT
size: -; D: -; J: TRBJ2-7; V: TRBV4-2; CDR3: CASSQDLTREQYF; DNA: TGTGCCAGCAGCCAAGACTTAACCCGCGAGCAGTACTTC
size: -; D: -; J: TRBJ2-1; V: TRBV4-3; CDR3: CASSQDLSSYNEQFF; DNA: TGCGCCAGCAGCCAAGATCTAAGCTCCTACAATGAGCAGTTCTTC